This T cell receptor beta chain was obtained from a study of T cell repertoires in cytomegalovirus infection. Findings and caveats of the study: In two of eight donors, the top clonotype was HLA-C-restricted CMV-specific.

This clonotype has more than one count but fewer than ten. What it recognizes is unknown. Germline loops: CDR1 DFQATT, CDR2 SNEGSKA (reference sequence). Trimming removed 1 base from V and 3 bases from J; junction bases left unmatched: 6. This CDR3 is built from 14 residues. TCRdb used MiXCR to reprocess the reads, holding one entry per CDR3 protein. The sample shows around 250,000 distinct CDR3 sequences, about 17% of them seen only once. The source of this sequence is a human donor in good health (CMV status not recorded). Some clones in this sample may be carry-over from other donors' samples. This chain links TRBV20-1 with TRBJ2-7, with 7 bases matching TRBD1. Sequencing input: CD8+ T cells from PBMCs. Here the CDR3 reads CSARVVRDSYEQYF. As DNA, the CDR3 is TGCAGTGCTAGAGTTGTGAGGGACAGCTACGAGCAGTACTTC.